The 12 T cell receptor beta chains presented below share a single source sample, sequenced in a study of T-cell memory formation after mild COVID-19. Each CDR3 protein gets one entry after TCRdb re-called the 5' RACE reads with MiXCR. The table lists around 300,000 distinct CDR3 sequences, roughly 18% of them singletons. The sequencing sample was made of PBMCs or a T cell subset sorted from them (not recorded which). All receptors come from a man younger than 30 who had mild COVID-19 (a few samples of this study predate the infection). Cell type and time point are not known.

The chain combines TRBV7-2 with TRBJ2-3; 10 bases fit TRBD2. The ends lost 7 bases at V and 5 bases at J; junction bases unmatched: 9. CDR3 length equals 15 residues. CDR1 and CDR2 (germline): SGHTA, FQGNSA. The CDR3 sequence: CASNQIAGGGDTQYF. CDR3 nucleotide sequence: TGTGCCAGCAACCAGATAGCGGGGGGCGGAGATACGCAGTATTTT.

This clonotype has a handful of counts. The chain links TRBV6-5 to TRBJ2-3, with 7 bases lining up with TRBD2. CDR1 is MNHEY, CDR2 SVGAGI, per germline. V dropped 2 bases and J dropped 3; count of bases not matched to a gene: 5. The CDR3 is made up of 15 amino acids. For the CDR3, the DNA is TGTGCCAGCAGTTACGGGGGGGTCAGGACAGATACGCAGTATTTT. Translated, it gives CASSYGGVRTDTQYF.

This clonotype turned up a few times. V is TRBV5-1 and J is TRBJ1-1, with TRBD1 as a possible D gene (6 bases). With 2 bases removed from V and 7 bases from J, the gap between germline ends came to 12 bases. This CDR3 region has 13 residues. Germline V gene sequence: CDR1 SGHRS, CDR2 YFSETQ. The CDR3 DNA is TGCGCCAGCAGCTTCAATACAGGGATTGAAGCTTTCTTT. Protein product: CASSFNTGIEAFF.

This clonotype has more than one count but fewer than ten. The chain recombines TRBV7-2 with TRBJ1-5; TRBD1 aligns across 7 bases. J was trimmed by 10 bases and V by 1 base; bases with no gene match: 13. The CDR3 runs to 16 residues. In germline, CDR1 is SGHTA, CDR2 FQGNSA. Here the CDR3 reads CASSLVAGGGSSPQHF. The CDR3 bases are TGTGCCAGCAGCTTAGTCGCAGGGGGGGGATCGAGTCCCCAGCATTTT.

This clonotype was recorded a few times. This chain uses TRBV5-1 with TRBJ2-3; D assignment may be TRBD1 or TRBD2 (5 bases each). Germline V gene sequence: CDR1 SGHRS, CDR2 YFSETQ. The ends were cut back, 3 bases at V and 2 bases at J, with 10 bases in the middle. The CDR3 runs 14 residues. The CDR3 loop is CASSWDPATDTQYF. The DNA of the CDR3 is TGCGCCAGCAGCTGGGACCCCGCCACAGATACGCAGTATTTT. The whole variable domain, remainder taken from reference TRBV5-1 and TRBJ2-3, is KAGVTQTPRYLIKTRGQQVTLSCSPISGHRSVSWYQQTPGQGLQFLFEYFSETQRNKGNFPGRFSGRQFSNSRSEMNVSTLELGDSALYLCASSWDPATDTQYFGPGTRLTVL.

This clonotype was seen ten or more times. The rearrangement joins TRBV4-3 to TRBJ2-2; 7 bases map to TRBD1. In germline, CDR1 is LGHNA, CDR2 YSLEER. Trimming cost V 4 bases and J 2 bases; bases outside gene matches: 7. The CDR3 is made up of 16 amino acids. In nucleotides, the CDR3 is TGCGCCAGCAGCCGACGGGACAGTCAAAACACCGGGGAGCTGTTTTTT. Its protein is CASSRRDSQNTGELFF.

The gene calls are TRBV15 and TRBJ2-7; 8 positions agree with TRBD2. V gave up 1 base and J gave up 2 bases; unmatched junction bases: 10. This CDR3 region has 17 residues. In germline, CDR1 is LNHNV, CDR2 YYDKDF (reference sequence). This CDR3 is CATSRALTGGRAYEQYF. The CDR3 DNA reads as TGTGCCACCAGCAGAGCCCTGACGGGGGGGAGGGCCTACGAGCAGTACTTC. The variable domain in full, completed from reference TRBV15 and TRBJ2-7, reads DAMVIQNPRYQVTQFGKPVTLSCSQTLNHNVMYWYQQKSSQAPKLLFHYYDKDFNNEADTPDNFQSRRPNTSFCFLDIRSPGLGDTAMYLCATSRALTGGRAYEQYFGPGTRLTVT.

The chain employs TRBV6-5 and TRBJ2-2, with 7 bases matching TRBD2. Germline CDR1 and CDR2: MNHEY and SVGAGI. The length of the CDR3 is 15 residues. With 6 bases clipped from V and 4 bases from J, the junction kept 8 bases outside the gene matches. The CDR3 region is CASSPLGGGTGELFF. The CDR3 region has the DNA TGTGCCAGCAGCCCCTTGGGGGGGGGCACCGGGGAGCTGTTTTTT.

J is TRBJ1-6 and V is TRBV5-1; D possibly corresponds to TRBD1 (6 bases). Germline CDR1 and CDR2: SGHRS and YFSETQ. The CDR3 consists of 17 residues. Trimming took 0 bases from V and 5 from J, leaving 15 bases between them. The CDR3 region is CASSLARGGMDNSPLHF. For the CDR3, the DNA is TGCGCCAGCAGCTTGGCGAGAGGGGGAATGGATAATTCACCCCTCCACTTT.

There are a few counts of this clonotype. This chain links TRBV6-5 with TRBJ2-3; a possible D gene is TRBD2 (7 bases). CDR1 and CDR2 from the germline V gene are MNHEY and SVGAGI. Trimming took 6 bases from V and 5 from J, leaving 18 bases between them. The CDR3 length is 15 residues. For the CDR3, the DNA is TGTGCCAGCAGCCTACTCTGGGGGGGACAAGATACGCAGTATTTT. It translates to CASSLLWGGQDTQYF.

This clonotype has a handful of counts. The rearrangement links TRBV5-1 to TRBJ1-4, with 8 bases identical to TRBD1. The ends lost 4 bases at V and 3 bases at J; junction bases unmatched: 11. The V gene's germline CDR1 is SGHRS and CDR2 YFSETQ. The CDR3 consists of 17 residues. CDR3 region: CASSPHGQGTPNEKLFF. CDR3 DNA: TGCGCCAGCAGCCCCCACGGACAGGGAACGCCTAATGAAAAACTGTTTTTT.

The table lists this clonotype with a few counts. The rearrangement uses TRBV7-2 and TRBJ2-3, with TRBD2 as a possible D gene (6 bases). Germline CDR1 is SGHTA and CDR2 is FQGNSA. The CDR3 length is 13 residues. Trimming pared 7 bases from V and 6 bases from J, leaving 14 bases between. The chain's CDR3 is CASKTRRVDTQYF. CDR3 DNA: TGTGCCAGCAAAACTCGGAGGGTCGATACGCAGTATTTT.